The rows below give T cell receptor beta chains drawn from one sample of a study of blood T cells in healthy people across ages. TCRdb re-called the 5' RACE reads through MiXCR, storing one row per CDR3 protein. This table has roughly 1,500,000 distinct CDR3 sequences, 42% appearing once. Sequenced input: blood. Receptors were obtained from a woman under 30 in good health. CDR3s include the opening cysteine and the closing phenylalanine or tryptophan. D genes are given only for firm matches. Clone size is stated in some rows and not others, as once, few, many or a class when expanded.

j_gene,abundance,d_gene,v_gene,CDR3nt,CDR3aa
TRBJ2-7,-,TRBD2,TRBV5-1,TGCGCCAGCAGTTTTAGCGGGGGGGCCCTCGAGCAGTACTTC,CASSFSGGALEQYF
TRBJ1-2,-,-,TRBV9,TGTGCCAGCAGCGTAAAAAGCGGGAGGAGCGGCTACACCTTC,CASSVKSGRSGYTF
TRBJ1-1,few,-,TRBV5-1,TGCGCCAGCAGCCGGTCAGGTGGGGAAGCTTTCTTT,CASSRSGGEAFF
TRBJ1-4,-,TRBD1,TRBV7-9,TGTGCCAGCAGCTCGGTGGGACAGGGAACAACTAATGAAAAACTGTTTTTT,CASSSVGQGTTNEKLFF
TRBJ1-2,-,TRBD1,TRBV20-1,TGCAGTGCTAGGCCGGACAGGGGGCGAGTGGCCTATGGCTACACCTTC,CSARPDRGRVAYGYTF
TRBJ2-3,few,TRBD2,TRBV7-3,TGTGCCAGCAGCTTAGGTAGCGGGGGGGTCGTAGATACGCAGTATTTT,CASSLGSGGVVDTQYF
TRBJ2-7,-,-,TRBV4-2,TGTGCCAGCAGCCAAGAGCGAGGGGTAAGCGAGCAGTACTTC,CASSQERGVSEQYF
TRBJ2-5,-,-,TRBV18,TGTGCCAGCTCAACACCGCGCCGTGGGGAGACCCAGTACTTC,CASSTPRRGETQYF
TRBJ2-4,few,TRBD2,TRBV10-3,TGTGCCATCACCGGGACTAGCGATGGCATTCAGTACTTC,CAITGTSDGIQYF
TRBJ1-2,few,-,TRBV20-1,TGCAGTGCTAGAGATAAAGGGCGGAAAGGCTACACCTTC,CSARDKGRKGYTF
TRBJ2-2,-,-,TRBV5-1,TGCGCCAGCAGCTCGGACGGGGCGGGGGAGCTGTTTTTT,CASSSDGAGELFF
TRBJ2-3,-,TRBD2,TRBV6-1,TGTGCCAGCAGACCTAGCGGGAGGGCCCGCTATCGACCAGATACGCAGTATTTT,CASRPSGRARYRPDTQYF
TRBJ2-7,-,-,TRBV12-3/TRBV12-4,TGTGCCAGCAGTTGGCAGGAATCCTACGAGCAGTACTTC,CASSWQESYEQYF
TRBJ2-7,few,-,TRBV12-3/TRBV12-4,TGTGCCAGCAAGGGCTTCTACGAGCAGTACTTC,CASKGFYEQYF
TRBJ1-2,-,-,TRBV12-3/TRBV12-4,TGTGCCAGCAGTTTATCTTTTGGCTACACCTTC,CASSLSFGYTF
TRBJ2-7,few,TRBD1,TRBV29-1,TGCAGCGGCGGGACAGGGGACTACGAGCAGTACTTC,CSGGTGDYEQYF
TRBJ2-1,-,TRBD1,TRBV7-6,TGTGCCAGCAGCTCCTCTGAGGGGGCGTACAATGAGCAGTTCTTC,CASSSSEGAYNEQFF
TRBJ2-5,-,-,TRBV2,TGTGCCAGCAACCCCCTGGTCCCAGAGACCCAGTACTTC,CASNPLVPETQYF
TRBJ2-5,-,TRBD2,TRBV20-1,TGCAGTGCTAGAGTTCCAGCGGGGGGTGAGCAGTACTTC,CSARVPAGGEQYF
TRBJ1-5,-,-,TRBV14,TGTGCCAGCAGGAAGTACTATAGCAATCAGCCCCGGCATTTT,CASRKYYSNQPRHF
TRBJ2-4,-,TRBD2,TRBV6-1,TGTGCCAGCAGTGAAAGCGGGGTAACTCAGTACTTC,CASSESGVTQYF
TRBJ2-2,-,-,TRBV4-1,TGCGCCAGCAGCCGACGCGAGGTAGGAGGCACCGGGGAGCTGTTTTTT,CASSRREVGGTGELFF
TRBJ2-3,-,-,TRBV7-6,TGTGCCAGCGGGGTAAATACAGATACGCAGTATTTT,CASGVNTDTQYF
TRBJ1-1,-,-,TRBV28,TGTGCCAGCAGTTCCAGATCGGGGGTTTTCACTGAAGCTTTCTTT,CASSSRSGVFTEAFF
TRBJ2-3,-,-,TRBV3-1,TGTGCCAGCAGCCAAGGATATTCCTGGGGGGGGCCCCTGGATCGGGATACGCAGTATTTT,CASSQGYSWGGPLDRDTQYF
TRBJ2-3,-,-,TRBV4-1,TGCGCCAGCAGCCAAAGCCCCCCTAGCCCCTCGCGAACAGATACGCAGTATTTT,CASSQSPPSPSRTDTQYF
TRBJ2-2,few,-,TRBV9,TGTGCCAGCAGCGTATCCTTCCTGGGAAACACCGGGGAGCTGTTTTTT,CASSVSFLGNTGELFF
TRBJ2-7,few,-,TRBV3-1,TGTGCCAGCACCCAGGACCCTACCTACTACGAGCAGTACTTC,CASTQDPTYYEQYF